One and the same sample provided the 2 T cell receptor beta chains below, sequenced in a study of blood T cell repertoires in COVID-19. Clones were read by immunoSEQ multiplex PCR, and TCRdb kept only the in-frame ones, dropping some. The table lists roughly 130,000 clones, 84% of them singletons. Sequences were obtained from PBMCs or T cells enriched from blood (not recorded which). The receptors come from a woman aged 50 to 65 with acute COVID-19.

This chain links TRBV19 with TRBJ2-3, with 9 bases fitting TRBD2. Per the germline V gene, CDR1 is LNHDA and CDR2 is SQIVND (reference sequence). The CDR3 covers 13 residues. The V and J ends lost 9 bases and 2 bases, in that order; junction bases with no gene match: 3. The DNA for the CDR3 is TGTGCCAGCCGGACTAGCGCCACAGATACGCAGTATTTT. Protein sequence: CASRTSATDTQYF.

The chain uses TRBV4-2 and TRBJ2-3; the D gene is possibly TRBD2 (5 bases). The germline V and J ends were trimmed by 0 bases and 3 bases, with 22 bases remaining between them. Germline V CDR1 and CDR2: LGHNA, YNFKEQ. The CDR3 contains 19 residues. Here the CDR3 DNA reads TGTGCCAGCAGCCAAGAATGGACTTCAGCTCCCTGGAGGACAGATACGCAGTATTTT. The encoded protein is CASSQEWTSAPWRTDTQYF.